The 10 T cell receptor beta chains presented below share a single source sample, sequenced in a study of T cell clonotyping in hematopoietic cell transplantation. TCRdb keeps only in-frame clones here, not all; method: immunoSEQ multiplex PCR. Here the sample spans about 70,000 clones, 94% being singletons. The sample taken for sequencing was peripheral blood mononuclear cells. The receptors were gathered from a man aged 45 to 65 in good health. Some clones in this sample may be carry-over from other donors' samples.

The J gene is TRBJ2-3, the V gene TRBV4-3; D is undetermined. V was cut by 4 bases and J by 8 bases, with 16 bases left in between. This CDR3 is 14 amino acids long. The germline CDR1 and CDR2 sequences are LGHNA and YSLEER. The CDR3: CASSPAVVAGTQYF. In DNA, the CDR3 is TGCGCCAGCAGCCCCGCGGTTGTGGCTGGTACGCAGTATTTT.

CDR3 in amino acids: CASSEGRRYQPQHF. In DNA form, the CDR3 reads TGTGCCAGCAGTGAGGGCAGGAGATATCAGCCCCAGCATTTT. The chain is built from TRBV27 and TRBJ1-5; D uncertain. CDR1 and CDR2 (germline): MNHEY, SMNVEV (reference sequence). Trimming removed 5 bases at V and 5 bases at J, with 13 bases between. CDR3 size: 14 residues.

This chain joins TRBV29-1 and TRBJ2-1; tentatively, D is TRBD1 or TRBD2 (5 bases each). With 7 bases removed from V and 4 bases from J, the gap between germline ends came to 14 bases. The CDR3 length is 13 residues. Germline V gives CDR1 SQVTM, CDR2 ANQGSEA. Here the CDR3 reads CSGSRDAYNEQFF. In nucleotides, the CDR3 is TGCAGCGGAAGCCGGGACGCATACAATGAGCAGTTCTTC.

This chain connects TRBV6-1 to TRBJ1-1; D may be TRBD1 (6 bases). The CDR3 extends over 13 amino acids. CDR1 is MNHNS, CDR2 SASEGT, per germline. The V gene lost 3 bases and the J gene lost 4 bases, with 9 bases spanning the gap. This CDR3 reads CASSDGGATEAFF. The CDR3 DNA reads as TGTGCCAGCAGTGACGGGGGGGCCACTGAAGCTTTCTTT.

The chain links TRBV10-3 to TRBJ2-1; D ambiguous. The CDR3 contains 15 residues. V lost 4 bases and J lost 0, with 10 bases in between. Germline loops: CDR1 ENHRY, CDR2 SYGVKD. The CDR3 loop reads CAISVTDFSYNEQFF. CDR3 sequence (DNA): TGTGCCATCAGTGTAACCGACTTCTCCTACAATGAGCAGTTCTTC.

This clone was recorded only once. The chain joins TRBV5-4 to TRBJ2-3, with D possibly called TRBD1 or TRBD2 (5 bases each). The CDR3 loop spans 17 amino acids. The germline V gene has CDR1 SGHNT and CDR2 YYREEE (reference sequence). Trimming pared 4 bases from V and 5 bases from J, leaving 23 bases between. The CDR3 region is CASSALTGKGGGDTQYF. The CDR3 bases are TGTGCCAGCAGCGCCTTGACGGGGAAAGGTGGGGGAGATACGCAGTATTTT.

The gene calls are TRBV6-1 and TRBJ2-2; 9 bases are a match to TRBD2. Per the germline V gene, CDR1 is MNHNS and CDR2 is SASEGT. The CDR3 covers 18 residues. V was clipped by 4 bases and J by 1 base; unmatched bases: 10. The CDR3 region has the DNA TGTGCCAGCAGTGGGACTAGCGAGTCTACCCAGAACACCGGGGAGCTGTTTTTT. Protein product: CASSGTSESTQNTGELFF.

This chain uses TRBV6-1 with TRBJ1-1; D is perhaps TRBD1 (6 bases). Germline V gene sequence: CDR1 MNHNS, CDR2 SASEGT. This CDR3 has 17 amino acids. Trimming removed 4 bases at V and 1 base at J, with 19 bases between. CDR3 protein: CASSAIGKKGQNTEAFF. In nucleotides, the CDR3 is TGTGCCAGCAGTGCGATTGGGAAAAAGGGACAGAACACTGAAGCTTTCTTT.

The chain links TRBV19 to TRBJ2-1; the match to TRBD2 covers 7 bases. Trimming removed 5 bases from V and 7 bases from J; junction bases left unmatched: 8. CDR1 LNHDA and CDR2 SQIVND come from the germline V gene (reference sequence). CDR3 length: 14 residues. Here the CDR3 DNA reads TGTGCCAGTAGTCCCTGGACTAGTGGAAATGAGCAGTTCTTC. Translated, it gives CASSPWTSGNEQFF. The full variable domain, in which reference TRBV19 and TRBJ2-1 provide the parts outside the CDR3, is DGGITQSPKYLFRKEGQNVTLSCEQNLNHDAMYWYRQDPGQGLRLIYYSQIVNDFQKGDIAEGYSVSREKKESFPLTVTSAQKNPTAFYLCASSPWTSGNEQFFGPGTRLTVL.

This clone occurred once. The chain uses TRBV6-1 and TRBJ2-2; no clear D. The V end lost 4 bases, the J end lost 0 bases, and 6 bases lay between the germline ends. Germline CDR1 MNHNS, CDR2 SASEGT. This CDR3 spans 14 amino acids. The CDR3 loop reads CASSGASNTGELFF. The CDR3 DNA follows: TGTGCCAGCAGTGGCGCTTCGAACACCGGGGAGCTGTTTTTT.